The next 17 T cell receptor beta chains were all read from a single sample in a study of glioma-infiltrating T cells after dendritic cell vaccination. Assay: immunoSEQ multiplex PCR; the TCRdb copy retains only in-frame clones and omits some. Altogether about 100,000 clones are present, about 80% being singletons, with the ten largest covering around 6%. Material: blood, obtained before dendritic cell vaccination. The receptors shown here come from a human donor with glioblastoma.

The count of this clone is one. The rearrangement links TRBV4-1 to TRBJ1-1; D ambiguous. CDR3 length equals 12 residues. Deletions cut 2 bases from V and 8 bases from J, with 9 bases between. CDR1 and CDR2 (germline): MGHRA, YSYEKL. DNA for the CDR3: TGCGCCAGCAGCCAAAGGAGGCAAGAAGCTTTCTTT. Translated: CASSQRRQEAFF.

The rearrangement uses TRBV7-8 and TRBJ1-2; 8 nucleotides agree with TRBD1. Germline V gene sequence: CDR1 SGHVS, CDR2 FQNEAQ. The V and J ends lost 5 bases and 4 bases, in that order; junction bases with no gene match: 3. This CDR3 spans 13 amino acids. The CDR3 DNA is TGTGCCAGCAGCGAGGACAGGGCCTATGGCTACACCTTC. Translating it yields CASSEDRAYGYTF. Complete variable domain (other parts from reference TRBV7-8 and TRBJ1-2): GAGVSQSPRYKVAKRGQDVALRCDPISGHVSLFWYQQALGQGPEFLTYFQNEAQLDKSGLPSDRFFAERPEGSVSTLKIQRTQQEDSAVYLCASSEDRAYGYTFGSGTRLTVV.

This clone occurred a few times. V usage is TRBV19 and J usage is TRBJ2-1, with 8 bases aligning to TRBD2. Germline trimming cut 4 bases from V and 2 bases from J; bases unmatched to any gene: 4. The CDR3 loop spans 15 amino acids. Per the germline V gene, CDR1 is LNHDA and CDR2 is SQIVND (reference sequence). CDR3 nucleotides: TGTGCCAGTAGTAACAGCGGGGGTACCTACAATGAGCAGTTCTTC. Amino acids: CASSNSGGTYNEQFF.

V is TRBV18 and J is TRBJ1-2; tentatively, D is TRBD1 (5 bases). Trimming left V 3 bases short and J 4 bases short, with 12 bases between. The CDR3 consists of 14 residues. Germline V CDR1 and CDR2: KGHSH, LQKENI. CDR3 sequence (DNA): TGTGCCAGCTCACCCATGACAGAGCTCTATGGCTACACCTTC. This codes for CASSPMTELYGYTF.

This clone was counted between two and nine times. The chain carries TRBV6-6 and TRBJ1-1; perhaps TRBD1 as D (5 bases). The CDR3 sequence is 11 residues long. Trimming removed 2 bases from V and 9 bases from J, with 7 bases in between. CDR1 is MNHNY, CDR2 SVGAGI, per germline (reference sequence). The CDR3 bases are TGTGCCAGCAGTTACGACAGCCAAGCTTTCTTT. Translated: CASSYDSQAFF.

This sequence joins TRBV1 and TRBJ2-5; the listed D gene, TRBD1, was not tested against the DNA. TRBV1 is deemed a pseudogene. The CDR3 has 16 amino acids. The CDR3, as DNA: TGCACCAGCAGCCACCTGGAGTGGGGCACCCAAGAGACCCAGTACTTC. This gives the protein CTSSHLEWGTQETQYF.

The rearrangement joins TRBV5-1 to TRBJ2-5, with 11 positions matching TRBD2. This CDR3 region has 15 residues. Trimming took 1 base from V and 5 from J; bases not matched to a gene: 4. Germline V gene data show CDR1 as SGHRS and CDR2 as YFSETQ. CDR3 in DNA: TGCGCCAGCAGCTTGACGACTAGCGGGGCGGAGACCCAGTACTTC. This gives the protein CASSLTTSGAETQYF.

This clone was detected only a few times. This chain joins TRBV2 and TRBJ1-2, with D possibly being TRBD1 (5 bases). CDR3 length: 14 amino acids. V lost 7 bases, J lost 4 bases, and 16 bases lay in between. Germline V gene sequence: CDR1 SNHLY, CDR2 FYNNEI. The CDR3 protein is CASTPHGRGYGYTF. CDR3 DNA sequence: TGTGCCAGCACCCCCCACGGGAGGGGCTATGGCTACACCTTC.

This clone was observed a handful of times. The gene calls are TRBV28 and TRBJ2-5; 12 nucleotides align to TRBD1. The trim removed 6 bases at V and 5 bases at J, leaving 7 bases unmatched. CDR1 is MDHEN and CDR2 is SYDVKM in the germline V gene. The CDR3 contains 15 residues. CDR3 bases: TGTGCCAGCAGACCAGGGACAGGGGGCTGGGAGACCCAGTACTTC. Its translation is CASRPGTGGWETQYF.

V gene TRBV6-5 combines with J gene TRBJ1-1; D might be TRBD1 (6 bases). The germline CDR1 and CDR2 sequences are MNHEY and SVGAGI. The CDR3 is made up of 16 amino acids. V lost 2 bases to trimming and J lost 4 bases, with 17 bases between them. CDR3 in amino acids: CASSYMVGGGGTEAFF. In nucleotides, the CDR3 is TGTGCCAGCAGTTACATGGTCGGGGGAGGGGGCACTGAAGCTTTCTTT.

In nucleotides, the CDR3 is TGTGCCAGCAGCGTAGTGGAGGGGTACACTGAAGCTTTCTTT. This sequence encodes CASSVVEGYTEAFF. The chain links TRBV9 to TRBJ1-1, with D maybe TRBD1 (5 bases). V was pared by 0 bases and J by 3 bases, with 9 bases between. Germline V lookup: CDR1 SGDLS, CDR2 YYNGEE. The CDR3 covers 14 residues.

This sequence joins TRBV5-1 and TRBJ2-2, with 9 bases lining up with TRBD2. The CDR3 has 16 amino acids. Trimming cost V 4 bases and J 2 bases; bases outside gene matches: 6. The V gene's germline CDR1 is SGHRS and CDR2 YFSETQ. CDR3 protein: CASSTATSGNTGELFF. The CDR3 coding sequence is TGCGCCAGCAGCACCGCGACTAGCGGAAACACCGGGGAGCTGTTTTTT.

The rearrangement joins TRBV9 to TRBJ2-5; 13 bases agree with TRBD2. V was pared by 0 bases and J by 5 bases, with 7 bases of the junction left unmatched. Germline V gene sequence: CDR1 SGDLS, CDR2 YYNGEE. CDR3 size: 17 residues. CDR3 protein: CASSVGGTSGAEETQYF. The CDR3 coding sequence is TGTGCCAGCAGCGTAGGGGGGACTAGCGGGGCTGAGGAGACCCAGTACTTC.

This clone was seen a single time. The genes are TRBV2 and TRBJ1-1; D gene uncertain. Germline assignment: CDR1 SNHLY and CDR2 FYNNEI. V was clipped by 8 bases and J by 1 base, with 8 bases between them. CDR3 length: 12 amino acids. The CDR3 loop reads CASRPRNTEAFF. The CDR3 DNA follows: TGTGCCAGCCGCCCCAGGAACACTGAAGCTTTCTTT.

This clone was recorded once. The CDR3: CASSLAAGGDTGELFF. CDR3 nucleotides: TGCGCCAGCAGCTTGGCAGCGGGGGGTGACACCGGGGAGCTGTTTTTT. The V gene is TRBV5-1, the J gene TRBJ2-2, with TRBD2 matching 9 bases. Germline values: CDR1 SGHRS, CDR2 YFSETQ. V trimming: 0 bases; J trimming: 3 bases; junction bases outside the gene matches: 3. This CDR3 is built from 16 residues.

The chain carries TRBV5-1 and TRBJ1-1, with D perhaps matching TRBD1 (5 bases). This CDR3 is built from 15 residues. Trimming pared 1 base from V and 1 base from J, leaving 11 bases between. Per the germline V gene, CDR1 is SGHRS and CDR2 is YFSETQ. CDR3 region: CASSLLGRGNTEAFF. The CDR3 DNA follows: TGCGCCAGCAGCTTGCTGGGGCGGGGGAACACTGAAGCTTTCTTT.

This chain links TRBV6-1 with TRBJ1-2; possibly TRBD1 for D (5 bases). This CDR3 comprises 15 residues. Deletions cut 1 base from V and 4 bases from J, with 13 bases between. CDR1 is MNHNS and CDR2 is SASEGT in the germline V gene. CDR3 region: CASSEGVWTSYGYTF. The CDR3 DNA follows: TGTGCCAGCAGTGAAGGGGTCTGGACAAGCTATGGCTACACCTTC.